This T cell receptor beta chain stems from a study of T-cell memory formation after mild COVID-19. Whole-study results and caveats: Among clones contracting day 15 to 85, CD4/CD8 was balanced, whereas later expanders leaned CD4+.

Looked up from germline, CDR1 is LGHNA and CDR2 is YSLEER. Deletions cut 5 bases from V and 3 bases from J, with 17 bases between. The CDR3 consists of 15 residues. TCRdb reprocessed the 5' RACE reads via MiXCR and lists one record per CDR3 protein. The data contain 35,000 to 50,000 distinct CDR3 sequences, 8% to 10% of them singletons. This clonotype appeared a few times. Its cognate antigen is unknown. This TCR was sampled from an adult woman who had mild COVID-19 (a few samples of this study predate the infection). Cell type and time point are not known. The chain combines TRBV4-3 with TRBJ2-7; TRBD2 is a possible D gene (6 bases). Material: PBMCs or a T cell subset sorted from them (not recorded which). The CDR3 region has the DNA TGCGCCAGCAGCAAGAGTAGCGGACAAATCTACGAGCAGTACTTC. Protein sequence: CASSKSSGQIYEQYF.